Below, 8 T cell receptor beta chains from the same sample are listed, as sequenced in a study of control samples from healthy donors and cancer patients. The data were produced by immunoSEQ multiplex PCR, yet TCRdb's version contains in-frame clones alone and is incomplete. Among 130,000 or so clones listed, around nine tenths were seen once. The specimen sequenced was blood. The receptors were gathered from a man aged 30 to 45 in good health.

The chain is built from TRBV10-2 and TRBJ1-5; D perhaps matches TRBD1 (5 bases). Germline V gives CDR1 WSHSY, CDR2 SAAADI. The V end was cut by 4 bases, the J end by 7 bases, with 11 bases between. The CDR3 is made up of 13 amino acids. The CDR3 loop reads CASSGRGGQPQHF. In DNA form, the CDR3 reads TGCGCCAGCAGTGGAAGGGGTGGGCAGCCCCAGCATTTT.

The chain is built from TRBV2 and TRBJ1-6; D is unresolved. Germline V gene sequence: CDR1 SNHLY, CDR2 FYNNEI. V gave up 2 bases and J gave up 7 bases, with 3 bases separating them. There are 12 residues in the CDR3. CDR3 protein: CASSEMNSPLHF. The CDR3 nucleotides read TGTGCCAGCAGTGAAATGAATTCACCCCTCCACTTT.

A few counts support this clone. The chain uses TRBV29-1 and TRBJ2-5; 7 bases map to TRBD1. Germline CDR1 is SQVTM and CDR2 is ANQGSEA. This CDR3 region has 13 residues. V lost 6 bases and J lost 1; bases outside the gene matches: 5. CDR3: CSVRQGPQETQYF. The CDR3, as DNA: TGCAGCGTAAGACAGGGCCCCCAAGAGACCCAGTACTTC.

The V and J genes are TRBV10-2 and TRBJ1-1, with D unresolved. The V gene lost 3 bases and the J gene lost 11 bases, with 16 bases spanning the gap. Germline CDR1 is WSHSY and CDR2 is SAAADI. This CDR3 spans 13 amino acids. The DNA of the CDR3 is TGCGCCAGCAGTGAATCGGGGTCTTCTCTGGCTTTCTTT. Translating gives CASSESGSSLAFF.

The CDR3 DNA is TGTGCCACCAGTCGGCGGGAGTCTTCGAACACCGGGGAGCTGTTTTTT. Its protein is CATSRRESSNTGELFF. The rearrangement links TRBV24-1 to TRBJ2-2; 7 nucleotides align to TRBD2. This CDR3 is 16 amino acids long. V shed 6 bases and J 0 bases; nucleotides not matched to a gene: 6. CDR1 is KGHDR and CDR2 is SFDVKD in the germline V gene.

The chain couples TRBV3-1 (or the pseudogene TRBV3-2) to TRBJ2-1; 12 nucleotides line up with TRBD2. The CDR3 length is 20 residues. Unmatched junction bases numbered 13, after V lost 0 bases and J lost 4 bases. Germline V gene lookup returns CDR1 LGHDT and CDR2 YNNKEL (reference sequence). CDR3: CASSQEFVLAGGKGYNEQFF. In nucleotides, the CDR3 is TGTGCCAGCAGCCAAGAATTTGTACTAGCGGGGGGAAAGGGGTACAATGAGCAGTTCTTC.

The J gene is TRBJ1-1, the V gene TRBV19; D is unclear. V lost 6 bases and J lost 0, with 14 bases in between. This CDR3 is 15 amino acids long. Germline lookup yields CDR1 LNHDA and CDR2 SQIVND (reference sequence). CDR3 in amino acids: CASSAREVMNTEAFF. Written as DNA, the CDR3 is TGTGCCAGTAGCGCCCGAGAAGTTATGAACACTGAAGCTTTCTTT.

V is TRBV4-2 and J is TRBJ1-5, with D possibly being TRBD1 (5 bases). Germline-derived CDR1 and CDR2 are LGHNA and YNFKEQ. V was trimmed by 1 base and J by 5 bases, leaving 15 bases between them. The CDR3 runs 16 residues. The CDR3 DNA follows: TGTGCCAGCAGCCAAGGGGGCAGCAACCTCGATCAGCCCCAGCATTTT. Encoded protein: CASSQGGSNLDQPQHF.